The TCR beta chain described here comes from a study of blood T cell repertoires in COVID-19. Study-wide context: Sites in the United States, Italy and Spain provided acute and convalescent COVID-19 samples. From T cells, B-cell-depleted T cells, or PBMCs came the material, which was cDNA or gDNA.

V trimming: 4 bases; J trimming: 7 bases; junction bases outside the gene matches: 11. There are 15 residues in the CDR3. The germline CDR1 and CDR2 sequences are SGHTS and YDEGEE. Original processing notes: Reference gene primers were amplified, and this amplification served to estimate nucleated cell counts. Generated by immunoSEQ multiplex PCR, the TCRdb table keeps only in-frame clones and is missing some. From that table come the V and J calls and clone size; the DNA was used to work out D and trimming. Here the sample spans 200,000 to 250,000 clones, 84% being singletons. The TCR sequence derives from a man aged 45 to 65 with acute or convalescent COVID-19. The sequencing input was peripheral blood. This sequence joins TRBV5-8 and TRBJ2-1; 7 positions match TRBD1. This chain's CDR3 is CASSRQGTGVNEQFF. The CDR3 DNA reads TGTGCCAGCAGCCGTCAGGGAACAGGGGTGAATGAGCAGTTCTTC.